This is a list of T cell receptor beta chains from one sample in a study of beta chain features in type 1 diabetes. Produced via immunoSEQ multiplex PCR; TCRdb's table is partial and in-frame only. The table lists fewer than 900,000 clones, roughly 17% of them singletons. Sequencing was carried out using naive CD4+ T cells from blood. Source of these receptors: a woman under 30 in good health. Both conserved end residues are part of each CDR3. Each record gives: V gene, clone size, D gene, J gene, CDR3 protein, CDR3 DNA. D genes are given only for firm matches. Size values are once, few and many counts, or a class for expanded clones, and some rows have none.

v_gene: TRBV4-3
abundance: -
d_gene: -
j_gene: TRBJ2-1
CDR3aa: CASSQEEAANNEQFF
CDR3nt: TGCGCCAGCAGCCAGGAGGAGGCCGCCAACAATGAGCAGTTCTTC

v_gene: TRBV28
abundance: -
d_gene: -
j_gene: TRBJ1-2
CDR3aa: CASSRIGGDYGYTF
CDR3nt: TGTGCCAGCAGCCGAATAGGGGGGGACTATGGCTACACCTTC

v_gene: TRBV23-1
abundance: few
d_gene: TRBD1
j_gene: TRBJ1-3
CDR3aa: CARLGDRGTCSGNTIYF
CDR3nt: TGCGCCAGACTGGGGGACAGGGGGACCTGCTCTGGAAACACCATATATTTT

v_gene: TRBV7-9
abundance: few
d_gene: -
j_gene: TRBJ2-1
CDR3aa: CASSLGWENNEQFF
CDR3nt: TGTGCCAGCAGCTTGGGGTGGGAGAACAATGAGCAGTTCTTC

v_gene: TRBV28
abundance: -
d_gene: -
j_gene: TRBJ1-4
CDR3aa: CASSPSDIHEKLFF
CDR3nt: TGTGCCAGCAGTCCCTCCGACATTCATGAAAAACTGTTTTTT

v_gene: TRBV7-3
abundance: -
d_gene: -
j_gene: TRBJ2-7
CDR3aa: CASSPTGTDYYEQYF
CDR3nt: TGTGCCAGCAGCCCTACCGGGACTGATTACTACGAGCAGTACTTC

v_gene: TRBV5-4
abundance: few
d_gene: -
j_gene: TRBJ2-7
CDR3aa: CASSLDYYEQYF
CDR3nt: TGTGCCAGCAGCTTGGACTACTACGAGCAGTACTTC

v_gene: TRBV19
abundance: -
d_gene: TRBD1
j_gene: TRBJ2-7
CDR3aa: CASSTRGQGAYEQYF
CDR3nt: TGTGCCAGTAGTACGAGGGGACAGGGGGCCTACGAGCAGTACTTC

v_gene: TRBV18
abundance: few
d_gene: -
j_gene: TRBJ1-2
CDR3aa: CASSSGVEYGYTF
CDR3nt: TGTGCCAGCTCATCAGGGGTGGAGTATGGCTACACCTTC

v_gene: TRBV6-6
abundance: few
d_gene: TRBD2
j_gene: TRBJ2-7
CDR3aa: CASSKGGTSYEQYF
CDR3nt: TGTGCCAGCAGTAAGGGAGGGACGTCCTACGAGCAGTACTTC

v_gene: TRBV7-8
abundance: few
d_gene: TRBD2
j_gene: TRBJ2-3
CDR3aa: CASSLLASGRVDTQYF
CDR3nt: TGTGCCAGCAGCTTATTGGCCAGCGGGAGGGTGGATACGCAGTATTTT

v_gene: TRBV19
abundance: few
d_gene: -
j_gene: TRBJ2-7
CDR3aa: CASSTRTGSSYEQYF
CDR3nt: TGTGCCAGTAGTACTAGGACGGGAAGCTCCTACGAGCAGTACTTC

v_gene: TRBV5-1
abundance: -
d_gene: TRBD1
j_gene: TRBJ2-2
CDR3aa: CASSLGQGALDGELFF
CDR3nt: TGCGCCAGCAGCTTGGGCCAGGGGGCGCTGGACGGGGAGCTGTTTTTT

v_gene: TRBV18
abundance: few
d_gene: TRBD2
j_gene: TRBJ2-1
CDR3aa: CASSPPLSGGPIFEQFF
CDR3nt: TGTGCCAGCTCACCACCTCTATCGGGAGGGCCGATATTTGAGCAGTTCTTC

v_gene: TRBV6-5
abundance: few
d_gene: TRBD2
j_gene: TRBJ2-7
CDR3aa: CASSQTSGSTYEQYF
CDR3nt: TGTGCCAGCAGCCAAACTAGCGGGAGTACCTACGAGCAGTACTTC

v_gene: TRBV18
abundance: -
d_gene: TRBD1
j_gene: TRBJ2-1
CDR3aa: CASSPRADRDNEQFF
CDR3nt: TGTGCCAGCTCACCAAGGGCAGACAGGGACAATGAGCAGTTCTTC

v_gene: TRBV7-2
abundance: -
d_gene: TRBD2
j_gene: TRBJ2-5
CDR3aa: CASSLAGTRETQYF
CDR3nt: TGTGCCAGCAGCTTAGCCGGGACTAGAGAGACCCAGTACTTC

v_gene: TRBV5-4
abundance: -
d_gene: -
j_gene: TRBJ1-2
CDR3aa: CASSFGPGNYGYTF
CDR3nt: TGTGCCAGCAGCTTTGGCCCAGGGAACTATGGCTACACCTTC

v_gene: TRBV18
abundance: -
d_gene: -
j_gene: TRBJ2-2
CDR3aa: CASSPQDTANTGELFF
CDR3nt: TGTGCCAGCTCACCACAGGACACCGCGAACACCGGGGAGCTGTTTTTT

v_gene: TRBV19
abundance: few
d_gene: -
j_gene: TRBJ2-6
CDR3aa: CASSLGASGANVLTF
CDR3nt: TGTGCCAGTTCCTTAGGGGCCTCTGGGGCCAACGTCCTGACTTTC

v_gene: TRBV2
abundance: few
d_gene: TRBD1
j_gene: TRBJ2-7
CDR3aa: CASSADRGRYEQYF
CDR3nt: TGTGCCAGCAGTGCTGACAGGGGTCGTTACGAGCAGTACTTC

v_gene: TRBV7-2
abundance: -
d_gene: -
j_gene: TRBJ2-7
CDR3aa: CASSSGRTYEQYF
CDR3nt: TGTGCCAGCAGCTCCGGACGGACCTACGAGCAGTACTTC

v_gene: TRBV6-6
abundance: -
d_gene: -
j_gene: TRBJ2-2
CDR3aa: CASSRSNTGELFF
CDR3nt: TGTGCCAGCAGTCGCAGTAACACCGGGGAGCTGTTTTTT

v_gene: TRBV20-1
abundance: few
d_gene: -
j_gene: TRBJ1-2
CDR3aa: CSAQMAEGYTF
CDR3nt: TGCAGTGCCCAAATGGCGGAAGGCTACACCTTC